This T cell receptor (beta chain) was sequenced during a study of Tregs in tolerant kidney transplant recipients. Study-level information: The nonmyeloablative bone marrow transplants came from related graft donors, with transient mixed chimerism.

The CDR3 has 13 residues. The V segment lost 7 bases and the J segment 9 bases; nucleotides outside the gene matches: 8. The germline gives CDR1 MNHNS, CDR2 SASEGT. Generated by immunoSEQ multiplex PCR, the TCRdb table keeps only in-frame clones and is missing some. This table has tens of thousands of clones, approximately 85% appearing once. Thawed PBMCs were FACS-sorted into unstimulated CD4+CD25+CD127- regulatory T cells, CD4+CD25- non-regulatory cells, CD4 and CD8 cells. The sample here was Tregs from blood, taken before the transplant. The TCR was taken from a human donor who received a combined kidney and bone marrow transplant. V usage is TRBV6-1 and J usage is TRBJ1-5, with TRBD1 matching over 8 bases. This CDR3 is CASTGQGAAPQHF. The CDR3 DNA is TGTGCCAGCACAGGGCAGGGGGCCGCGCCCCAGCATTTT.